Listed below are T cell receptor beta chains from one sample, sequenced in a study of blood T cell repertoires in COVID-19. Sequencing used immunoSEQ multiplex PCR; TCRdb keeps in-frame clones, though not all of them. The data contain roughly 250,000 clones, 70% to 85% of them singletons. Specimen: peripheral blood. The origin of the receptors is a woman of 80 years or more with active or convalescent COVID-19. Each CDR3 is given without its conserved first and last residue.

TRBV4-2 | ASSSGLDNEQF
TRBV6-2/TRBV6-3 | ASSIDRVIYQPQH
TRBV3-1/TRBV3-2 | ASSQSGGTDTQY
TRBV27 | ASSLIRGATNEKLF
TRBV5-4 | ASSIVGYGYT
TRBV18 | ASSPETGADYGYT
TRBV7-2 | ASSLSLATDTDTQY
TRBV6-1 | ASSERGFSLEAF
TRBV28 | ASSLMNQPQH
TRBV2 | ASSELGDRAGNTIY
TRBV5-4 | ASSTPAGRGKETQY
TRBV5-4 | ASSPGLLSGTEAF
TRBV5-1 | ASSPVGLAGGRSYNEQF
TRBV18 | ASSLDIQETQY
TRBV30 | AWSGLGYT